The rows below give T cell receptor beta chains drawn from one sample of a study of cytotoxic CD8 clonotypes in ibrutinib-treated CLL. The table came from immunoSEQ multiplex PCR; TCRdb's copy has only in-frame clones and leaves some out. Altogether about 140,000 clones are present, approximately 80% being singletons, with the ten largest covering roughly 7.2%. Sample: PBMCs, taken after 36 months of ibrutinib treatment. All receptors come from a human donor with chronic lymphocytic leukemia. The CDR3 runs from the conserved cysteine through the conserved F or W. A D gene is named only where the DNA matches it firmly. Clone size is stated in some rows and not others, as once, few, many or a class when expanded.

-,TRBJ1-5,few,TRBV7-9,CASAGGRQPQHF
-,TRBJ2-7,-,TRBV14,CASSLTRTGTSDEQYF
-,TRBJ2-6,medium-sized,TRBV6-1,CASSEGGISGANVLTF
-,TRBJ1-2,-,TRBV27,CASREGQGGYTF
-,TRBJ2-7,-,TRBV6-6,CASSSSDSREQYF
-,TRBJ1-1,few,TRBV7-3,CASSLSRTDEAFF
-,TRBJ1-2,-,TRBV30,CAWSLREMDGYTF
-,TRBJ2-2,-,TRBV30,CAWNPANTGELFF
-,TRBJ2-3,-,TRBV11-2,CASSLDQGRTDTQYF
TRBD1,TRBJ2-1,-,TRBV18,CASSPPGTAYNEQFF
-,TRBJ1-5,-,TRBV19,CASSISVSDQPQHF
-,TRBJ2-7,-,TRBV7-9,CASSPINEQYF
-,TRBJ1-1,-,TRBV7-9,CASSKGGPRESEAFF
-,TRBJ2-3,-,TRBV25-1,CASSESSAGDTQYF
-,TRBJ1-3,-,TRBV10-2,CASAIGNTIYF
-,TRBJ1-4,-,TRBV7-9,CATRGDNEKLFF
-,TRBJ2-2,-,TRBV7-8,CASSLGRENTGELFF
-,TRBJ1-1,-,TRBV19,CASRGRGSTEAFF
-,TRBJ2-3,-,TRBV7-9,CASSQRTQNTDTQYF
-,TRBJ1-5,-,TRBV5-1,CASSTAGGNQPQHF
-,TRBJ2-7,-,TRBV6-5,CASSKDFSTYEQYF